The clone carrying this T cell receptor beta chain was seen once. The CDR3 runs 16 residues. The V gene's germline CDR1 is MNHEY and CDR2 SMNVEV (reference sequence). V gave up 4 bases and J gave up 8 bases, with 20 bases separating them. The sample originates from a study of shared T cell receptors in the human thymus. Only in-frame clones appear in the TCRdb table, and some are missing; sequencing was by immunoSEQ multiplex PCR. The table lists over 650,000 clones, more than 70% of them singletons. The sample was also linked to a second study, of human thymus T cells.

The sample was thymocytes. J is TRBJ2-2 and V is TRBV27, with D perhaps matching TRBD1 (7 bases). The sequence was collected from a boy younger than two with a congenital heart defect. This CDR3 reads CASSSQGILGRGELFF. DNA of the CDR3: TGTGCCAGCAGTTCACAGGGGATTCTGGGGAGGGGGGAGCTGTTTTTT.